The T cell receptor beta chain described here comes from a study of CD8+ T cells in alopecia areata. About the study: Patients took tofacitinib for 6 to 18 months, followed by 6 drug-free months. Study-level points and caveats: Mouse data revealed clearer TCR sharing than patient data did, a gap possibly tied to HLA. Tofacitinib significantly decreased scalp clonality and expanded CD8+ clones among top 100.

CDR1 and CDR2 (germline): SGHTA, FQGNSA. Trimming shortened V by 7 bases and J by 4 bases, and 19 bases separated the two germline ends. This CDR3 is built from 15 residues. Concerning this clone: The antigen is undetermined.

Sequencing used cDNA as its template, made by extracting RNA and reverse transcribing it. The protocol was immunoSEQ multiplex PCR, while the TCRdb copy is restricted to in-frame clones and leaves out a portion. Among more than 200,000 clones listed, about 40% were seen once. Described treatment: oral pan-JAK inhibitor, 5-10 mg twice daily. The V gene is TRBV7-2, the J gene TRBJ1-2, with D uncertain. The clonotype comes from a human donor with alopecia areata. The source material was CD4+ T cells sorted from blood, sampled between weeks 36 and 40, from a patient treated with tofacitinib. The CDR3 loop reads CASTLGTGSFYGYTF. The CDR3 nucleotides read TGTGCCAGCACTTTGGGCACGGGGTCCTTCTATGGCTACACCTTC.